This TCR beta chain stems from a study of blood T cell repertoires in COVID-19. On the study more broadly: Researchers got acute and convalescent COVID-19 samples from the United States, Italy and Spain. PBMCs, B-cell-depleted T cells, or T cells provided the cDNA or gDNA that made up the material.

Produced via immunoSEQ multiplex PCR; TCRdb's table is partial and in-frame only. In the table there are some 150,000 clones, 75% to 90% of which are singletons. This clone was seen only once. Germline V lookup: CDR1 SQVTM, CDR2 ANQGSEA. The CDR3 loop spans 14 amino acids. V was clipped by 4 bases and J by 0 bases, with 9 bases between them. J is TRBJ2-2 and V is TRBV29-1; D not resolved. The clonotype comes from a human donor in a cohort sampled during active COVID-19. Sequences were obtained from peripheral blood. This CDR3 reads CSVVGRTNTGELFF. CDR3 bases: TGCAGCGTTGTGGGCAGGACGAACACCGGGGAGCTGTTTTTT.